Detailed here is one T cell receptor beta chain. V dropped 4 bases and J dropped 3 bases, with 10 bases sitting between them. From germline, CDR1 is SGHNT and CDR2 YENEEA. This CDR3 region has 14 residues. These data originate in a study of blood T cell repertoires in COVID-19. TCRdb's table, derived via immunoSEQ multiplex PCR, lists solely in-frame clones and lacks some. This table holds about 150,000 clones, more than 75% found once. The V call is TRBV11-3, the J call TRBJ1-5; D might be TRBD1 (6 bases). Material for sequencing was peripheral blood. The receptor was derived from a man aged 55 to 69 with COVID-19, enrolled during active disease. CDR3 residues: CASSSGQLNQPQHF. The CDR3 coding sequence is TGTGCCAGCAGCTCCGGACAGCTCAATCAGCCCCAGCATTTT.